This TCR beta chain was sequenced in a study of PD-1 blockade in classical Hodgkin lymphoma. Study conclusions and caveats: CD4+ TCR diversity, unlike CD8+, rose significantly by C4D1. Nivolumab initiated under 1 year post-ASCT led to patient exclusion. Possible causes of repertoire differences, disease activity or prior therapy, remain undefined.

The protocol was immunoSEQ multiplex PCR, while the TCRdb copy is restricted to in-frame clones and leaves out a portion. Of 25,000 to 30,000 clones detected, about 82% appear once; the ten largest clones hold 0.62%. Notes on this clone: Its antigen is not known.

This CDR3 has 14 amino acids. The ends were cut back, 4 bases at V and 0 bases at J, with 9 bases in the middle. Per germline, CDR1 MNHEY and CDR2 SVGAGI. Described time point: cycle 4 day 1 (C4D1), after more than five weeks of nivolumab. In every patient, relapse followed autologous stem cell transplantation, while exposure to brentuximab vedotin differed. Magnetic negative selection was used to purify CD4+ T cells from thawed PBMCs. Best responses were complete response, partial response or progressive disease. Material: CD4+ T cells from blood, obtained before the fourth cycle of nivolumab. This sequence originates from a human donor with classical Hodgkin lymphoma. The J gene is TRBJ1-1, the V gene TRBV6-5, with D uncertain. The CDR3 region has the DNA TGTGCCAGCAGTTGGACGGCGGTGAACACTGAAGCTTTCTTT. It codes for CASSWTAVNTEAFF.